Below, one T cell receptor (beta chain) is given with its context. The source of the sample is a study of T and B cells in COVID-19 patients. Multiplex PCR with BIOMED2 TRB-A/B primer pools amplified TRB rearrangements. TCRdb re-called the multiplex PCR reads through MiXCR, storing one row per CDR3 protein. The profile covers around 15,000 distinct CDR3 sequences, with around 30% appearing a single time and around 4.3% taken by the ten largest. CDR3 length equals 17 residues. Germline V lookup: CDR1 SGHRS, CDR2 YFSETQ. The V end lost 3 bases, the J end lost 4 bases, and 19 bases lay between the germline ends. Each TRB amplification used roughly 220-550 ng of genomic DNA from blood.

This chain joins TRBV5-1 and TRBJ1-4; D is undetermined. This receptor was taken from a human donor who had recovered from COVID-19. Sequencing used blood. The CDR3 region has the DNA TGCGCCAGCAGCTACGCGGAGGCGAGACAAAATAATGAAAAACTGTTTTTT. Amino acids: CASSYAEARQNNEKLFF.